Presented here are 22 T cell receptor beta chains from one specimen sequenced in a study of monozygotic twins with inflammatory bowel disease. Reanalyzing the 5' RACE reads, TCRdb keeps one entry per CDR3 protein, without DNA. The sample has more than 300,000 distinct CDR3 sequences. The material sequenced was blood. Every receptor here comes from a human donor with ulcerative colitis or Crohn's disease, or a healthy co-twin of an affected twin (not recorded which).

The V and J genes are TRBV20-1 and TRBJ1-4; without DNA, the TCRdb call of TRBD1 cannot be checked. The CDR3 extends over 13 amino acids. Germline assignment: CDR1 DFQATT and CDR2 SNEGSKA (reference sequence). This chain's CDR3 is CSATPLQNEKLFF.

V usage is TRBV4-2 and J usage is TRBJ1-6; TCRdb reports TRBD1, a call that lacks DNA to check it against. CDR1 is LGHNA, CDR2 YNFKEQ, per germline. The CDR3 spans 16 residues. This CDR3 reads CASSQEGTGNNSPLHF.

V is TRBV19 and J is TRBJ2-4; the TCRdb call, TRBD1, lacks DNA for checking. The CDR3 sequence is 16 residues long. Germline values: CDR1 LNHDA, CDR2 SQIVND (reference sequence). This chain's CDR3 is CASSATGNRLKNIQYF.

The rearrangement links TRBV29-1 to TRBJ2-1. Germline V gives CDR1 SQVTM, CDR2 ANQGSEA. This CDR3 region has 11 residues. The CDR3: CSVLVDNEQFF.

The chain is built from TRBV7-3 and TRBJ1-6; TCRdb proposes TRBD1, but this gene call is untestable without DNA. The CDR3 has 15 amino acids. The germline CDR1 and CDR2 sequences are SGHTA and FQGTGA. The CDR3 protein is CASSRDSVMGSPLHF.

This chain joins TRBV5-4 and TRBJ1-2. Per the germline V gene, CDR1 is SGHNT and CDR2 is YYREEE (reference sequence). The CDR3 length is 11 residues. The CDR3 spells CASSLVGGYTF.

The V call is TRBV3-1, the J call TRBJ1-3; with no DNA, the TCRdb D assignment of TRBD1 cannot be verified. From germline, CDR1 is LGHDT and CDR2 YNNKEL (reference sequence). CDR3 size: 20 residues. CDR3 loop: CASSPTRGQGSAACGNTIYF. Filled out from reference TRBV3-1 and TRBJ1-3, the complete variable domain reads DTAVSQTPKYLVTQMGNDKSIKCEQNLGHDTMYWYKQDSKKFLKIMFSYNNKELIINETVPNRFSPKSPDKAHLNLHINSLELGDSAVYFCASSPTRGQGSAACGNTIYFGEGSWLTVV.

The genes are TRBV7-3 and TRBJ2-2; TCRdb proposes TRBD1, but this gene call is untestable without DNA. Germline-derived CDR1 and CDR2 are SGHTA and FQGTGA. The CDR3 extends over 16 amino acids. The CDR3 spells CASSSRQGAIGEELFF.

The chain joins TRBV29-1 to TRBJ1-1; TCRdb designates TRBD1, a call that cannot be tested without DNA. CDR1 SQVTM and CDR2 ANQGSEA come from the germline V gene. The length of the CDR3 is 13 residues. The CDR3 spells CSVETDSYTEAFF.

The gene calls are TRBV9 and TRBJ2-5; TCRdb selects TRBD2, and the lack of DNA leaves this call unchecked. Germline assignment: CDR1 SGDLS and CDR2 YYNGEE. The CDR3 contains 13 residues. CDR3 region: CASTSGGAETQYF.

This sequence joins TRBV5-1 and TRBJ2-7; TCRdb returns TRBD1, unconfirmable since there is no DNA. CDR3 length equals 12 residues. Germline V gives CDR1 SGHRS, CDR2 YFSETQ. The CDR3 region is CASKDTGYEQYF.

The chain recombines TRBV7-6 with TRBJ2-7; TCRdb designates TRBD1, a call that cannot be tested without DNA. The CDR3 loop spans 15 amino acids. Germline CDR1 SGHVS, CDR2 FNYEAQ. CDR3 in amino acids: CASSLETGGLYEQYF. Complete variable domain (other parts from reference TRBV7-6 and TRBJ2-7): GAGVSQSPRYKVTKRGQDVALRCDPISGHVSLYWYRQALGQGPEFLTYFNYEAQQDKSGLPNDRFSAERPEGSISTLTIQRTEQRDSAMYRCASSLETGGLYEQYFGPGTRLTVT.

The chain couples TRBV20-1 to TRBJ2-3; the D call from TCRdb, TRBD1, cannot be confirmed without DNA. The germline CDR1 and CDR2 sequences are DFQATT and SNEGSKA (reference sequence). The CDR3 is 19 residues long. The CDR3 is CSARVRLGRTGYSTDTQYF.

The rearrangement uses TRBV20-1 and TRBJ2-7; TCRdb's D gene call, TRBD1, goes unchecked for lack of DNA. CDR1 and CDR2 (germline): DFQATT, SNEGSKA (reference sequence). CDR3 length: 18 residues. This CDR3 is CSATPGPAMAGVPDEQYF.

This chain uses TRBV5-1 with TRBJ2-7. The CDR3 extends over 11 amino acids. Germline V CDR1 and CDR2: SGHRS, YFSETQ. CDR3 region: CASSLATEQYF.

The chain has TRBV5-6 and TRBJ1-2; TCRdb picks TRBD1, but there is no DNA to check that call. CDR3 size: 16 residues. Germline V gene data show CDR1 as SGHDT and CDR2 as YYEEEE. CDR3 region: CASSFIRQGARYGYTF.

The chain employs TRBV3-1 and TRBJ2-7; TCRdb lists TRBD2, though no DNA is available to test this call. Germline lookup yields CDR1 LGHDT and CDR2 YNNKEL (reference sequence). The CDR3 totals 15 residues. This CDR3 reads CASSQVNSRGGEQYF.

The chain links TRBV6-1 to TRBJ2-1; checking the TCRdb D call of TRBD2 is not possible without DNA. The CDR3 runs 16 residues. In germline, CDR1 is MNHNS, CDR2 SASEGT. CDR3 protein: CASSLPPLAGGDEQFF.

The rearrangement links TRBV5-1 to TRBJ2-7. This CDR3 spans 13 amino acids. Germline lookup yields CDR1 SGHRS and CDR2 YFSETQ. The CDR3 loop is CASSFDGTYEQYF.

This sequence joins TRBV5-1 and TRBJ2-1; the D gene TCRdb calls, TRBD1, cannot be checked with no DNA. Germline V gives CDR1 SGHRS, CDR2 YFSETQ. CDR3 length: 16 residues. CDR3 amino acids: CASTLWVGGPDNEQFF. Supplemented by reference TRBV5-1 and TRBJ2-1, the full variable domain reads KAGVTQTPRYLIKTRGQQVTLSCSPISGHRSVSWYQQTPGQGLQFLFEYFSETQRNKGNFPGRFSGRQFSNSRSEMNVSTLELGDSALYLCASTLWVGGPDNEQFFGPGTRLTVL.

The chain carries TRBV12-3 or TRBV12-4 and TRBJ2-5; there is no DNA to check the TCRdb D call of TRBD1. The CDR3 spans 15 residues. CDR3: CASSRTGQSEETQYF.

The gene calls are TRBV20-1 and TRBJ2-1; as DNA is missing, the TRBD1 call by TCRdb cannot be tested. There are 13 residues in the CDR3. Germline V gene data show CDR1 as DFQATT and CDR2 as SNEGSKA (reference sequence). CDR3 sequence reads: CSWIGTVRNEQFF.